These 8 T cell receptor beta chains were all obtained from the same sample, sequenced in a study of early T cells in non-severe SARS-CoV-2 infection. Using its own MiXCR run on the 5' RACE reads, TCRdb lists one record per CDR3 protein. The sample has 90,000 to 130,000 distinct CDR3 sequences, over 10% seen once. The sequences come from whole blood, collected at baseline. These receptors were obtained from an adult who was a healthcare worker with PCR-confirmed SARS-CoV-2 infection or an uninfected control (not recorded which).

This clonotype was detected a few times. This chain uses TRBV5-1 with TRBJ2-1; D remains unclear. Germline CDR1 is SGHRS and CDR2 is YFSETQ. Deletions cut 0 bases from V and 7 bases from J, with 8 bases between. The CDR3 extends over 13 amino acids. The CDR3 nucleotides read TGCGCCAGCAGCTTGGGGGCGAATAATGAGCAGTTCTTC. The encoded protein is CASSLGANNEQFF.

This clonotype was recorded a few times. The chain is built from TRBV20-1 and TRBJ2-3, with D possibly being TRBD2 (6 bases). This CDR3 has 13 amino acids. V lost 4 bases, J lost 6 bases, and 14 bases lay in between. Germline values: CDR1 DFQATT, CDR2 SNEGSKA (reference sequence). The CDR3 sequence: CSAMGGVLDTQYF. The CDR3 DNA follows: TGCAGTGCTATGGGCGGGGTATTGGATACGCAGTATTTT.

The sample holds a few counts of this clonotype. The V gene is TRBV27, the J gene TRBJ2-1; tentatively, D is TRBD1 (6 bases). The CDR3 has 13 amino acids. Trimming took off 9 bases at V and 2 bases at J, with 11 bases between the two ends. From germline, CDR1 is MNHEY and CDR2 SMNVEV (reference sequence). This chain's CDR3 is CASTGYPYNEQFF. The CDR3 coding sequence is TGTGCCAGTACAGGGTACCCCTACAATGAGCAGTTCTTC.

This clonotype showed up just a few times. The chain recombines TRBV10-3 with TRBJ2-5, with TRBD2 matching over 13 bases. The CDR3 spans 16 residues. Germline V gene lookup returns CDR1 ENHRY and CDR2 SYGVKD. V trimming: 2 bases; J trimming: 5 bases; junction bases outside the gene matches: 5. The CDR3 loop is CAISEIGTSGAETQYF. The CDR3, as DNA: TGTGCCATCAGTGAGATCGGGACTAGCGGGGCCGAGACCCAGTACTTC.

This clonotype was found a few times. The chain uses TRBV9 and TRBJ2-1, with a weak D call TRBD2 (5 bases). The CDR3 is 14 residues long. Germline-derived CDR1 and CDR2 are SGDLS and YYNGEE. Trimming took off 4 bases at V and 8 bases at J, with 16 bases between the two ends. The CDR3: CASSPLSRRDEQFF. CDR3 sequence (DNA): TGTGCCAGCAGCCCCCTCTCCCGGCGGGATGAGCAGTTCTTC.

Ten or more counts support this clonotype. The rearrangement joins TRBV15 to TRBJ2-7, with D uncertain. The V and J ends lost 3 bases and 2 bases respectively, with 11 bases between them. The germline V gene encodes CDR1 LNHNV and CDR2 YYDKDF (reference sequence). CDR3 size: 14 residues. CDR3 loop: CATSSPDRTYEQYF. CDR3 nucleotides: TGTGCCACCAGCAGCCCTGACCGCACCTACGAGCAGTACTTC.

This clonotype occurred a few times. J is TRBJ2-5 and V is TRBV5-1; D unresolved. The V end lost 0 bases, the J end lost 1 base, and 4 bases lay between the germline ends. CDR1 is SGHRS, CDR2 YFSETQ, per germline. The CDR3 runs 13 residues. This CDR3 reads CASSLVSQETQYF. The DNA for the CDR3 is TGCGCCAGCAGCTTGGTATCCCAAGAGACCCAGTACTTC.

In its sample, this clonotype was seen a few times. V usage is TRBV7-2 and J usage is TRBJ1-1; 7 bases match TRBD1. With V trimmed by 1 base and J by 13 bases, 9 bases remained unmatched. Germline V CDR1 and CDR2: SGHTA, FQGNSA. This CDR3 has 13 residues. In nucleotides, the CDR3 is TGTGCCAGCAGCTTAGGAGCAGGGGGAAAAGTTTTCTTT. Residues: CASSLGAGGKVFF.